A single sample is the source of the 27 T cell receptor beta chains below, sequenced in a study of shared clonotypes between healthy human individuals. Measured with immunoSEQ multiplex PCR; TCRdb has only the in-frame clones, and not every one. The table shows a few million clones, with approximately 93% occurring only once. The specimen sequenced was naive CD4+ T cells from PBMCs. Regarding subset: CD45RA+ positively selected. These receptors all come from a man between 18 and 35 years old in good health. Some clones in this sample may be carry-over from other donors' samples.

The rearrangement joins TRBV18 to TRBJ2-6; TRBD1 agrees at 9 bases. Germline V CDR1 and CDR2: KGHSH, LQKENI. The CDR3 is 17 amino acids. Trimming took 3 bases from V and 4 from J; bases not matched to a gene: 7. The CDR3 reads CASSPLDRGSGANVLTF. The CDR3 region has the DNA TGTGCCAGCTCACCTTTAGACAGGGGGTCCGGGGCCAACGTCCTGACTTTC. Complete variable domain (other parts from reference TRBV18 and TRBJ2-6): NAGVMQNPRHLVRRRGQEARLRCSPMKGHSHVYWYRQLPEEGLKFMVYLQKENIIDESGMPKERFSAEFPKEGPSILRIQQVVRGDSAAYFCASSPLDRGSGANVLTFGAGSRLTVL.

The table lists this clone with a few counts. V and J are TRBV18 and TRBJ1-3; D not certain. V was shortened by 6 bases and J by 4 bases, with 19 bases between the two germline ends. Germline V gene data show CDR1 as KGHSH and CDR2 as LQKENI. This CDR3 contains 16 residues. The CDR3 sequence: CASSSTPLPLGNTIYF. The CDR3, as DNA: TGTGCCAGCTCTTCCACCCCACTTCCCTTAGGAAACACCATATATTTT.

This rearrangement joins TRBV28 to TRBJ2-1; D not resolved. The CDR3 consists of 13 residues. Germline loops: CDR1 MDHEN, CDR2 SYDVKM. V gave up 6 bases and J gave up 5 bases, with 11 bases separating them. The CDR3 spells CASSYQPNNEQFF. CDR3 sequence (DNA): TGTGCCAGCAGCTATCAGCCTAACAATGAGCAGTTCTTC.

V is TRBV5-1 and J is TRBJ1-2; D possibly corresponds to TRBD1 (5 bases). The germline gives CDR1 SGHRS, CDR2 YFSETQ. The CDR3 sequence is 15 residues long. The V end lost 4 bases, the J end lost 1 base, and 14 bases lay between the germline ends. Here the CDR3 reads CASSPGGANNYGYTF. CDR3 sequence (DNA): TGCGCCAGCAGCCCTGGCGGGGCCAATAACTATGGCTACACCTTC.

The chain has TRBV15 and TRBJ2-5; the match to TRBD1 covers 7 bases. Germline V gene sequence: CDR1 LNHNV, CDR2 YYDKDF (reference sequence). With V trimmed by 1 base and J by 2 bases, 10 bases remained unmatched. The CDR3 is 17 residues long. The CDR3 sequence: CATSRGGYGTAQETQYF. DNA for the CDR3: TGTGCCACCAGCAGAGGGGGATACGGGACAGCTCAAGAGACCCAGTACTTC.

The chain links TRBV10-3 to TRBJ1-6, with 7 bases matching TRBD1. The germline CDR1 and CDR2 sequences are ENHRY and SYGVKD. Trimming at V came to 2 bases and at J to 9 bases, leaving 4 bases not matched to a gene. The CDR3 totals 14 residues. DNA of the CDR3: TGTGCCATCAGTGAGGGGTCAGGGGGTTCACCCCTCCACTTT. Its protein is CAISEGSGGSPLHF.

As regards this clone: Other DNA variants within this sample encode the same CDR3. The J gene is TRBJ2-7, the V gene TRBV4-3, with 7 bases matching TRBD1. The V segment lost 1 base and the J segment 2 bases; nucleotides outside the gene matches: 2. Germline loops: CDR1 LGHNA, CDR2 YSLEER. This CDR3 region has 14 residues. The CDR3 DNA reads TGCGCCAGCAGCCAAGGGCAGGGGGCCTACGAGCAGTACTTC. Encoded protein: CASSQGQGAYEQYF.

This clone came up once. V is TRBV18 and J is TRBJ1-4; the D gene is possibly TRBD1 (5 bases). The CDR3 extends over 14 amino acids. The germline V and J ends were trimmed by 5 bases and 8 bases, with 15 bases remaining between them. Germline CDR1 is KGHSH and CDR2 is LQKENI. The CDR3 loop is CASSETGTGEKLFF. In DNA form, the CDR3 reads TGTGCCAGCTCAGAAACTGGGACGGGAGAAAAACTGTTTTTT.

The rearrangement joins TRBV5-1 to TRBJ1-1; tentatively, D is TRBD1 (5 bases). Per the germline V gene, CDR1 is SGHRS and CDR2 is YFSETQ. The CDR3 runs to 15 residues. V was cut by 0 bases and J by 4 bases, with 13 bases left in between. The CDR3, as DNA: TGCGCCAGCAGCTTGGGTTTTGGGGCGCCCACTGAAGCTTTCTTT. It yields the protein CASSLGFGAPTEAFF.

On this clone itself: Other nucleotide sequences in the sample specify the same CDR3. The chain has TRBV30 and TRBJ2-7; weak D call: TRBD2 (6 bases). V was shortened by 1 base and J by 2 bases, with 6 bases between the two germline ends. The CDR3 is made up of 12 amino acids. Looked up from germline, CDR1 is GTSNPN and CDR2 is SVGIG (reference sequence). The CDR3 coding sequence is TGTGCCTGGAGTGGACTAGCCTACGAGCAGTACTTC. Translating it yields CAWSGLAYEQYF.

This chain uses TRBV10-1 with TRBJ1-4; D gene uncertain. The CDR3 extends over 14 amino acids. Trimming removed 3 bases from V and 8 bases from J, with 13 bases in between. CDR1 is WNHNN and CDR2 is SYGVQD in the germline V gene (reference sequence). The CDR3 sequence is CASSENREGEKLFF. The CDR3 nucleotides read TGCGCCAGCAGTGAAAATAGGGAGGGAGAAAAACTGTTTTTT.

V is TRBV5-4 and J is TRBJ1-2, with a tentative D call TRBD1 (6 bases). The length of the CDR3 is 16 residues. Looked up from germline, CDR1 is SGHNT and CDR2 is YYREEE (reference sequence). V lost 4 bases and J lost 0, with 16 bases in between. This chain's CDR3 is CASSPDRGQANYGYTF. DNA for the CDR3: TGTGCCAGCAGCCCAGACCGGGGACAAGCTAACTATGGCTACACCTTC. Based on the CDR3 plus reference TRBV5-4 and TRBJ1-2, the full variable domain is ETGVTQSPTHLIKTRGQQVTLRCSSQSGHNTVSWYQQALGQGPQFIFQYYREEENGRGNFPPRFSGLQFPNYSSELNVNALELDDSALYLCASSPDRGQANYGYTFGSGTRLTVV.

This clone was observed a handful of times. The chain joins TRBV30 to TRBJ1-5, with a tentative D call TRBD1 (5 bases). The CDR3 has 17 residues. With 3 bases removed from V and 1 base from J, the gap between germline ends came to 19 bases. Germline V gives CDR1 GTSNPN, CDR2 SVGIG (reference sequence). CDR3 protein: CAWRVTAGELSNQPQHF. DNA of the CDR3: TGTGCCTGGAGAGTTACGGCGGGGGAGTTGAGCAATCAGCCCCAGCATTTT.

This chain uses TRBV19 with TRBJ2-7; D might be TRBD1 or TRBD2, each matching 5 bases. Trimming took off 6 bases at V and 1 base at J, with 19 bases between the two ends. The CDR3 contains 16 residues. CDR1 and CDR2 (germline): LNHDA, SQIVND (reference sequence). The CDR3 DNA reads as TGTGCCAGTAGGGGGGAAGGGGCGGGTATTTCCTACGAGCAGTACTTC. It specifies CASRGEGAGISYEQYF.

About this clone: Different DNA sequences within this sample yield the same CDR3. The chain uses TRBV4-1 and TRBJ2-1, with D hard to call. The germline V gene has CDR1 MGHRA and CDR2 YSYEKL. The germline V and J ends were trimmed by 0 bases and 1 base, with 7 bases remaining between them. The CDR3 runs 15 residues. The DNA of the CDR3 is TGCGCCAGCAGCCAAGACCGACCTTCCTACAATGAGCAGTTCTTC. Translated, it gives CASSQDRPSYNEQFF.

The genes are TRBV6-1 and TRBJ1-5; D unclear. This CDR3 has 14 residues. V was cut by 2 bases and J by 2 bases, with 7 bases left in between. The germline V gene encodes CDR1 MNHNS and CDR2 SASEGT. This CDR3 reads CASSENWGNQPQHF. The CDR3, as DNA: TGTGCCAGCAGTGAAAACTGGGGCAATCAGCCCCAGCATTTT.

The chain combines TRBV15 with TRBJ1-5; D is unresolved. The CDR3 totals 15 residues. V was shortened by 0 bases and J by 0 bases, with 6 bases between the two germline ends. The germline CDR1 and CDR2 sequences are LNHNV and YYDKDF (reference sequence). The CDR3 spells CATSREHFSNQPQHF. DNA of the CDR3: TGTGCCACCAGCAGAGAACATTTTAGCAATCAGCCCCAGCATTTT.

V is TRBV28 and J is TRBJ1-5, with D tentatively TRBD1 (6 bases). The CDR3 runs 14 residues. Germline lookup yields CDR1 MDHEN and CDR2 SYDVKM. V dropped 7 bases and J dropped 6 bases, with 16 bases sitting between them. Here the CDR3 reads CASNPPGGRQPQHF. In nucleotides, the CDR3 is TGTGCCAGCAACCCCCCGGGGGGGCGTCAGCCCCAGCATTTT.

The chain recombines TRBV30 with TRBJ2-1; TRBD2 matches at 13 bases. With V trimmed by 0 bases and J by 1 base, 3 bases remained unmatched. The germline CDR1 and CDR2 sequences are GTSNPN and SVGIG (reference sequence). CDR3 length: 17 amino acids. The CDR3 protein is CAWSVGLAGESYNEQFF. Here the CDR3 DNA reads TGTGCCTGGAGTGTAGGACTAGCGGGAGAATCCTACAATGAGCAGTTCTTC.

CDR3 loop: CASSLYDTRTNTQYF. The CDR3 DNA is TGTGCCAGCAGCTTGTATGACACCCGTACCAATACGCAGTATTTT. The J gene is TRBJ2-3, the V gene TRBV5-4, with unresolved D. Germline loops: CDR1 SGHNT, CDR2 YYREEE (reference sequence). V was clipped by 1 base and J by 7 bases, with 16 bases between them. The CDR3 sequence is 15 residues long.

The chain recombines TRBV15 with TRBJ2-5; tentatively, D is TRBD2 (6 bases). The J call could be wrong; TRBJ2-7 is a better fit for the DNA end. Germline-derived CDR1 and CDR2 are LNHNV and YYDKDF (reference sequence). The CDR3 spans 15 residues. The CDR3 region is CATSIHRLGLDEQYF. DNA of the CDR3: TGTGCCACCAGCATCCACCGGTTGGGACTTGACGAGCAGTACTTC.

The V and J genes are TRBV7-3 and TRBJ2-5, with 9 bases aligning to TRBD1. Germline V gives CDR1 SGHTA, CDR2 FQGTGA. The ends lost 2 bases at V and 2 bases at J; junction bases unmatched: 6. The CDR3 contains 16 residues. As DNA, the CDR3 is TGTGCCAGCAGCTTACTCGCCGGACAGGGGCAAGAGACCCAGTACTTC. Encoded protein: CASSLLAGQGQETQYF.

The chain uses TRBV27 and TRBJ1-1; D is possibly TRBD1 (6 bases). The CDR3 consists of 17 residues. V shed 3 bases and J shed 0 bases, with 17 bases lying between them. Looked up from germline, CDR1 is MNHEY and CDR2 is SMNVEV (reference sequence). CDR3 nucleotides: TGTGCCAGCAGTTTCTACACCCCCACAGGGATGAACACTGAAGCTTTCTTT. Protein product: CASSFYTPTGMNTEAFF.

This sequence joins TRBV27 and TRBJ2-1; D is possibly TRBD2 (5 bases). CDR3 size: 17 residues. Germline V gene lookup returns CDR1 MNHEY and CDR2 SMNVEV (reference sequence). Between the trimmed V and J ends, which lost 5 bases and 2 bases, there was a span of 19 bases. The CDR3 here is CASSPGVSNPPYNEQFF. In DNA, the CDR3 is TGTGCCAGCAGTCCCGGGGTTTCCAACCCCCCCTACAATGAGCAGTTCTTC.

Points on this clone: The sample contains more than one DNA sequence encoding this CDR3. The gene calls are TRBV15 and TRBJ2-7; a possible D gene is TRBD2 (6 bases). The CDR3 spans 12 residues. V was clipped by 0 bases and J by 7 bases, with 7 bases between them. Germline V gene sequence: CDR1 LNHNV, CDR2 YYDKDF (reference sequence). CDR3 DNA sequence: TGTGCCACCAGCAGAGAGGGAGGAGAGCAGTACTTC. Its translation: CATSREGGEQYF.

This rearrangement joins TRBV9 to TRBJ2-3; the match to TRBD2 covers 9 bases. Trimming cost V 3 bases and J 4 bases; bases outside gene matches: 3. Germline assignment: CDR1 SGDLS and CDR2 YYNGEE. CDR3 length: 14 residues. CDR3 sequence: CASSAGTSSDTQYF. CDR3 coding DNA: TGTGCCAGCAGCGCCGGGACTAGCTCAGATACGCAGTATTTT.

In this sample, this clone turned up once. The V and J genes are TRBV5-1 and TRBJ1-1; D not certain. V lost 0 bases and J lost 4, with 7 bases in between. The CDR3 extends over 13 amino acids. Per the germline V gene, CDR1 is SGHRS and CDR2 is YFSETQ. The CDR3 nucleotides are TGCGCCAGCAGCTTGGATCGTTTCACTGAAGCTTTCTTT. Translation gives CASSLDRFTEAFF.